This is a list of T cell receptor beta chains from one sample in a study of long-term antiretroviral therapy in people with HIV. Profiling relied on immunoSEQ multiplex PCR, and the TCRdb table lists in-frame clones only, not all of them. The sample contains 25,000 to 35,000 clones, approximately 80% of which appear only once. The sequencing here drew on unsorted PBMCs, taken almost 2.9 years after starting antiretroviral therapy. Receptors were obtained from a young man with HIV. CDR3s include the opening cysteine and the closing phenylalanine or tryptophan.

J gene: TRBJ1-2; V gene: TRBV28; CDR3 protein: CASRSTQGSNYGYTF
J gene: TRBJ2-5; V gene: TRBV7-9; CDR3 protein: CASSLDRSQETQYF
J gene: TRBJ2-3; V gene: TRBV28; CDR3 protein: CASSLGLVNPKVGTDTQYF
J gene: TRBJ1-1; V gene: TRBV10-3; CDR3 protein: CAISYTRDTEAFF
J gene: TRBJ2-1; V gene: TRBV27; CDR3 protein: CASSSSSSYNEQFF
J gene: TRBJ1-5; V gene: TRBV28; CDR3 protein: CASSSSQGSRQPQHF
J gene: TRBJ1-6; V gene: TRBV9; CDR3 protein: CASSAGGLRNSPLHF
J gene: TRBJ2-2; V gene: TRBV27; CDR3 protein: CASSSGSPAGELFF
J gene: TRBJ2-7; V gene: TRBV6-5; CDR3 protein: CASSSRDGTYEQYF
J gene: TRBJ2-7; V gene: TRBV5-1; CDR3 protein: CASSSGSSISTYEQYF
J gene: TRBJ2-1; V gene: TRBV11-2; CDR3 protein: CASSGDVADTYNEQFF
J gene: TRBJ2-7; V gene: TRBV7-9; CDR3 protein: CASSLEGGIYEQYF
J gene: TRBJ2-7; V gene: TRBV19; CDR3 protein: CASSFGTSYEQYF
J gene: TRBJ2-1; V gene: TRBV28; CDR3 protein: CASSLRGHHNEQFF
J gene: TRBJ2-5; V gene: TRBV6-6; CDR3 protein: CASSSSTWKETQYF
J gene: TRBJ2-7; V gene: TRBV7-2; CDR3 protein: CASSLEGRLAGILYEQYF
J gene: TRBJ1-6; V gene: TRBV5-1; CDR3 protein: CASGPGSRTGFVSPLHF
J gene: TRBJ1-4; V gene: TRBV15; CDR3 protein: CATSRALDEKLFF